A selection of T cell receptor beta chains follows, all from one sample in a study of cytomegalovirus exposure and HLA in healthy donors. Libraries were prepared by immunoSEQ multiplex PCR; TCRdb keeps only in-frame clonotypes and omits some of them. Seen here are 120,000 or so clones, roughly 86% observed once, and the top ten hold approximately 1.5%. The sequencing sample was made of PBMCs. Receptor source: a man aged 25-45 years in good health and CMV-seronegative. The CDR3 runs from the conserved cysteine through the conserved F or W. Each record gives: V gene, D gene, clone size, J gene, CDR3 DNA, CDR3 protein. The D gene is left open where the match is weak. Clone size appears in some rows only: once, few, many, or a class for an expanded clone.

>TRBV7-9|TRBD1|-|TRBJ2-7
TGTGCCAGCAGCTATACAGGGGCTAGCTCCTACGAGCAGTACTTC
CASSYTGASSYEQYF
>TRBV12-5|-|-|TRBJ1-3
TGTGCTAGTGGTTTGGTACTACGAGCTTCGCCCTCTGGAAACACCATATATTTT
CASGLVLRASPSGNTIYF
>TRBV7-6|TRBD2|few|TRBJ2-7
TGTGCCAGCAGCTTAGAAGCGGGAGGTGCGCAGTACTTC
CASSLEAGGAQYF
>TRBV19|-|-|TRBJ1-1
TGTGCCAGTAGCTCCAGGGAATTGAGGAACACTGAAGCTTTCTTT
CASSSRELRNTEAFF
>TRBV6-1|-|-|TRBJ2-5
TGTGCCAGCAGAGAACTAGTTTTGGAGACCCAGTACTTC
CASRELVLETQYF
>TRBV5-6|TRBD1|-|TRBJ1-4
TGTGCCAGCAGCGTAGCGGGACAGACAGATGAAAAACTGTTTTTT
CASSVAGQTDEKLFF
>TRBV2|-|few|TRBJ2-4
TGTGCCAGCAGTGCCGGACAGTTGAGCATTCAGTACTTC
CASSAGQLSIQYF
>TRBV6-1|-|-|TRBJ1-2
TGTGCCAGCAGTGAAAGCTGGGCGGGAGCTAACTATGGCTACACCTTC
CASSESWAGANYGYTF
>TRBV2|TRBD2|-|TRBJ2-3
TGTGCCAGCAGGACCCGGACTAGCGGCACCACAGATACGCAGTATTTT
CASRTRTSGTTDTQYF
>TRBV2|-|-|TRBJ1-1
TGTGCCAGCTCTACGTACAGTAACACTGAAGCTTTCTTT
CASSTYSNTEAFF
>TRBV5-1|-|-|TRBJ1-1
TGCGCCAGCAGCTGGAACACTGCCGGGGGAGCTTTCTTT
CASSWNTAGGAFF